A selection of T cell receptor beta chains follows, all from one sample in a study of T cell responses to AZD1222 COVID-19 vaccine. This table comes from immunoSEQ multiplex PCR, and its TCRdb copy is limited to in-frame clones, with some not included. The table includes approximately 150,000 clones, roughly 90% detected once. This specimen was peripheral blood, taken 28 days after the second AZD1222 dose. The receptors come from an adult who received the AZD1222 COVID-19 vaccine. CDR3s include the opening cysteine and the closing phenylalanine or tryptophan. Clone size is given for some rows only: seen once, a few or many times, or a class if the clone is expanded.

cdr3_aa j_call clone_size v_call
CAISEVADYNEQFF TRBJ2-1 - TRBV10-3
CASSRGRNEKLFF TRBJ1-4 - TRBV2
CASSPDYGYTF TRBJ1-2 once TRBV7-9
CASSEVGRADTQYF TRBJ2-3 - TRBV2
CSAREWGQGTLNTEAFF TRBJ1-1 - TRBV20-1
CASSIAYGGRAYEQYF TRBJ2-7 - TRBV19
CASKGDRASYEQYF TRBJ2-7 - TRBV5-4
CASSPRTGFDSPLHF TRBJ1-6 - TRBV7-9
CSVEAGGHGEKLFF TRBJ1-4 few TRBV29-1
CASRDREGYTF TRBJ1-2 - TRBV19
CASSLGSPSEAFF TRBJ1-1 - TRBV12-3/TRBV12-4
CASSQDRGDYNSPLHF TRBJ1-6 - TRBV11-1
CASSSPGLAGGRRFF TRBJ2-1 - TRBV28
CASSYLRGEGLNRELFF TRBJ2-2 few TRBV5-4
CASSIRGNTIYF TRBJ1-3 - TRBV19
CASSKDFGYRGVFSNQPQHF TRBJ1-5 few TRBV21-1
CASSRVASPHEQYF TRBJ2-7 - TRBV4-3
CATSDLGKLAGDTDTQYF TRBJ2-3 - TRBV24-1
CSASSGTSGYNEQFF TRBJ2-1 - TRBV20-1
CASSLIRTSGVYNEQFF TRBJ2-1 - TRBV19
CASSFAQPGKQENSPLHF TRBJ1-6 - TRBV28
CASTRTSYGYTF TRBJ1-2 once TRBV28
CVSSRWTDINSPLHF TRBJ1-6 once TRBV3-1/TRBV3-2
CASSVAAGLGNEQFF TRBJ2-1 - TRBV9
CASSYSAGQRTYEQYF TRBJ2-7 - TRBV6-5
CASGGGRNEQFF TRBJ2-1 once TRBV27
CASRSPAQGGHEQFF TRBJ2-1 - TRBV5-1
CASSLGERQGATDTQYF TRBJ2-3 - TRBV5-4
CASSPGRASNSPLHF TRBJ1-6 - TRBV5-1
CASSGRGNMNTEAFF TRBJ1-1 - TRBV7-9
CASSSPGQGGSLNYGYTF TRBJ1-2 few TRBV11-2
CASSQSRGRFYEQYF TRBJ2-7 - TRBV14
CASSLDGTRNTGELFF TRBJ2-2 - TRBV7-8
CASRTLGGRNTEAFF TRBJ1-1 once TRBV2
CASSLETADYEQYF TRBJ2-7 few TRBV7-9
CASSPELTAYNEQFF TRBJ2-1 - TRBV6-2/TRBV6-3
CATSDPLSPQYF TRBJ2-3 - TRBV24-1
CATSREQVGLYEQYF TRBJ2-7 - TRBV15
CASSLEGAFTGELFF TRBJ2-2 - TRBV11-2
CASSQDGEFYGYTF TRBJ1-2 - TRBV4-3
CASSQASGYEQYF TRBJ2-7 - TRBV4-3
CATSRVGAPKNIQYF TRBJ2-4 - TRBV15
CASSLGTGFAFF TRBJ1-1 - TRBV7-9
CASSTNGLREGRANYGYTF TRBJ1-2 - TRBV19
CASSIPGRQNSPLHF TRBJ1-6 - TRBV19